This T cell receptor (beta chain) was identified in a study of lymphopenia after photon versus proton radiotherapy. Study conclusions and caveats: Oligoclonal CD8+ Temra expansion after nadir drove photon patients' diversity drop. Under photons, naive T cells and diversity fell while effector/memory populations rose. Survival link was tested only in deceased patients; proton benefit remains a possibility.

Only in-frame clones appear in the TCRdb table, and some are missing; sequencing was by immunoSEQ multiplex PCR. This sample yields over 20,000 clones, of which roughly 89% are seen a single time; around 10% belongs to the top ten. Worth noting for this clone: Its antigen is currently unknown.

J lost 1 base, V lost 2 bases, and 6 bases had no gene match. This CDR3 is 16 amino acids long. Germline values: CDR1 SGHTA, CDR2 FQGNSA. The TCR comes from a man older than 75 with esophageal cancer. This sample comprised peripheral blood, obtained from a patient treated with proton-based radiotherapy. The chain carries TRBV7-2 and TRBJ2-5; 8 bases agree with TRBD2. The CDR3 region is CASSLRWREVQETQYF. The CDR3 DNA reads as TGTGCCAGCAGCTTAAGATGGCGGGAGGTCCAAGAGACCCAGTACTTC.